This T cell receptor beta chain was identified during a study of radiotherapy plus CTLA-4 blockade in lung cancer. The overall study: Disease control was seen in about 34% of patients, objective responses in around 20%.

Points from the study as a whole: Following radiotherapy plus ipilimumab, tumor-derived TCR clones expanded in the blood. Early blood T cell clone dynamics reportedly forecast response best, with interferon-beta.

With respect to this clone: Its target is not known.

The assay was immunoSEQ multiplex PCR, and TCRdb's table has in-frame clones only and misses some. The table records about 70,000 clones, roughly three quarters of them present only once. In chemo-refractory metastatic non-small-cell lung cancer, patients got ipilimumab CTLA-4 blockade together with focal radiation. This sequence was found in a human donor with non-small cell lung cancer whose response to radiotherapy plus ipilimumab could not be evaluated. Some clones in this sample may be carry-over from other donors' samples. Sequencing was performed on peripheral blood, taken from a patient treated with radiotherapy plus ipilimumab.

The CDR3: CASSQGLAGAGELFF. CDR3 bases: TGCGCCAGCAGCCAGGGACTAGCAGGGGCCGGGGAGCTGTTTTTT. V and J are TRBV4-1 and TRBJ2-2, with TRBD2 identical over 9 bases. Germline loops: CDR1 MGHRA, CDR2 YSYEKL. V shed 3 bases, J shed 6 bases, and the junction held 5 bases outside the gene matches. This CDR3 is built from 15 residues.